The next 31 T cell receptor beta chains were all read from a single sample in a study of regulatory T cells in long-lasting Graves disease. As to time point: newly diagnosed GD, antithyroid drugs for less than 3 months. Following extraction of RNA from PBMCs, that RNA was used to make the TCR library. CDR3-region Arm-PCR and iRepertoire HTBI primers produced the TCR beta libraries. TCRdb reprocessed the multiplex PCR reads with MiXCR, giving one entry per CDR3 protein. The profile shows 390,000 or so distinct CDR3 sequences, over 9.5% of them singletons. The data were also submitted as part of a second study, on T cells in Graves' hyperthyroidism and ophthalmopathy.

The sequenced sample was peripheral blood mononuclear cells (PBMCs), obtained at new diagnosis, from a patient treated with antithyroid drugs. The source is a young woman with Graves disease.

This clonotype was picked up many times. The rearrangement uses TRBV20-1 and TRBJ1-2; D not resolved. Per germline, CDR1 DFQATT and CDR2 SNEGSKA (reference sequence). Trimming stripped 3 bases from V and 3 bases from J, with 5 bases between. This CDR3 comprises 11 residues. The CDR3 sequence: CSASRDYGYTF. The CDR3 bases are TGCAGTGCTAGTAGGGACTATGGCTACACCTTC.

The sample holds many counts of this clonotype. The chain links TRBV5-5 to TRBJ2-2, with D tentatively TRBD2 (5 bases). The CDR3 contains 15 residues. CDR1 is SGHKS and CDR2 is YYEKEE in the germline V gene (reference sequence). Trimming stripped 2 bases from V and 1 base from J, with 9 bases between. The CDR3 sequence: CASSLGGQNTGELFF. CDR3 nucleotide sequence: TGTGCCAGCAGCTTAGGCGGGCAGAACACCGGGGAGCTGTTTTTT.

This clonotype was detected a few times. CDR3 region: CASASFQEGYTF. The CDR3 nucleotides are TGTGCCAGCGCGTCGTTTCAGGAAGGCTACACCTTC. V is TRBV9 and J is TRBJ1-2; D remains unclear. Trimming cost V 7 bases and J 8 bases, with 15 bases left between them. The CDR3 runs 12 residues. Germline values: CDR1 SGDLS, CDR2 YYNGEE. The full variable domain, rest sourced from reference TRBV9 and TRBJ1-2, is DSGVTQTPKHLITATGQRVTLRCSPRSGDLSVYWYQQSLDQGLQFLIQYYNGEERAKGNILERFSAQQFPDLHSELNLSSLELGDSALYFCASASFQEGYTFGSGTRLTVV.

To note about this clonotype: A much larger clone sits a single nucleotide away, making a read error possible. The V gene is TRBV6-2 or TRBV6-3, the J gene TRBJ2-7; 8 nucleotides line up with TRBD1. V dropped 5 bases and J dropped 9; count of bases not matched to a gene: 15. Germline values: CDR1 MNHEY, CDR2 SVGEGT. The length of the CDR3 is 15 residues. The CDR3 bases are TGTGCCAGCAGTGACAGGGGACGACAACGGGGAGGGCAGTACTTC. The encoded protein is CASSDRGRQRGGQYF.

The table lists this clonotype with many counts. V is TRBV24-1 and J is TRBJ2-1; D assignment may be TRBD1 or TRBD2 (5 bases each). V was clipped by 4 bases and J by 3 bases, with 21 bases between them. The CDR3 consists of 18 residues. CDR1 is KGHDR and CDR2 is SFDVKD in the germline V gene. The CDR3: CATSDAITRDAYYNEQFF. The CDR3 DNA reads TGTGCCACCAGTGACGCTATAACCCGGGACGCCTACTACAATGAGCAGTTCTTC.

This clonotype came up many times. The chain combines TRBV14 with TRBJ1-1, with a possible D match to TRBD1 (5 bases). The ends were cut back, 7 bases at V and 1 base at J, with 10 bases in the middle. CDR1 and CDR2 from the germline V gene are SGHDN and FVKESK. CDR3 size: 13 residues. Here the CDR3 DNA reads TGTGCCAGCACTATGGGGGGGAACACTGAAGCTTTCTTT. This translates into CASTMGGNTEAFF.

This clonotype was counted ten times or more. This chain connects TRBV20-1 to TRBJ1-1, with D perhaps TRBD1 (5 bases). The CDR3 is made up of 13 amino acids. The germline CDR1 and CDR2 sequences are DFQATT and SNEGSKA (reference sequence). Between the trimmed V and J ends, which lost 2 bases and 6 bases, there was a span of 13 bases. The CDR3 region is CSARSGVGAEAFF. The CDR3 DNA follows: TGCAGTGCTAGATCCGGGGTAGGGGCTGAAGCTTTCTTT.

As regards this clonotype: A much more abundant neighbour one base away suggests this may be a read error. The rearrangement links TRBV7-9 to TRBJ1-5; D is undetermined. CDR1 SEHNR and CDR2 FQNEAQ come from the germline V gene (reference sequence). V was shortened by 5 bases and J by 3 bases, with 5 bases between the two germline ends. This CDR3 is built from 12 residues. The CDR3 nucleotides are TGTGCCAGCAGCCCTTTCAATCAGCCCCAGCATTTT. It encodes CASSPFNQPQHF.

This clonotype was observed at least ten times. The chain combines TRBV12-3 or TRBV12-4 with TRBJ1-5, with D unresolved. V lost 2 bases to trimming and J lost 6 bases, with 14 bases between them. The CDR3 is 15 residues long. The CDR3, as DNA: TGTGCCAGCAGTTTATCCCCCCACCGGAGTCAGCCCCAGCATTTT. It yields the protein CASSLSPHRSQPQHF.

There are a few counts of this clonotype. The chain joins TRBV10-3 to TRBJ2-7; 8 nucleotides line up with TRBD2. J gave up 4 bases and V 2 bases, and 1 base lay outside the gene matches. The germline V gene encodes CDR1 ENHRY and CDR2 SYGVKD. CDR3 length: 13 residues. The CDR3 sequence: CAISEGLAYEQYV. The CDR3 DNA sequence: TGTGCCATCAGTGAGGGACTAGCTTACGAGCAGTACGTC.

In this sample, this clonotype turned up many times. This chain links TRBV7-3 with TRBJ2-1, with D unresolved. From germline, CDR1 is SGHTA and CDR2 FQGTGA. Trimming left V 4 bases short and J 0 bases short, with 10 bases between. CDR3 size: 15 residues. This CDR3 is CASSWPGTSYNEQFF. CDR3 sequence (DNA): TGTGCCAGCAGCTGGCCCGGCACCTCCTACAATGAGCAGTTCTTC.

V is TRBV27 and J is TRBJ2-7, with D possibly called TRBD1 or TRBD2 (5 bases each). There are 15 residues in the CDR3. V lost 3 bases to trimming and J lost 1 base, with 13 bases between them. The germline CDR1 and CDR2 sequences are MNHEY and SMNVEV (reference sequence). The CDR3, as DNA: TGTGCCAGCAGTTTTCGAGGGGACGGTTCCTACGAGCAGTACTTC. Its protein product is CASSFRGDGSYEQYF.

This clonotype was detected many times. Written as DNA, the CDR3 is TGTGCCAGCAGCTTAGGGACGGGGGGCTACAATGAGCAGTTCTTC. Its translation is CASSLGTGGYNEQFF. This chain links TRBV11-3 with TRBJ2-1, with 7 nucleotides matching TRBD2. V dropped 1 base and J dropped 3; count of bases not matched to a gene: 3. The CDR3 consists of 15 residues. Germline values: CDR1 SGHNT, CDR2 YENEEA.

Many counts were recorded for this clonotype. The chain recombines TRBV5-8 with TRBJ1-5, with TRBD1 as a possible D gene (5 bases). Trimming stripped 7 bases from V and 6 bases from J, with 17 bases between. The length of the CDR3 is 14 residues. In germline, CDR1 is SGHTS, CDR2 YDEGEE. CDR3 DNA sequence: TGTGCCAGCCCGGTGGGGGTTTTGACTCAGCCCCAGCATTTT. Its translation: CASPVGVLTQPQHF. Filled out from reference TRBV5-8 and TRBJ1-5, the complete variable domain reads EAGVTQSPTHLIKTRGQQATLRCSPISGHTSVYWYQQALGLGLQFLLWYDEGEERNRGNFPPRFSGRQFPNYSSELNVNALELEDSALYLCASPVGVLTQPQHFGDGTRLSIL.

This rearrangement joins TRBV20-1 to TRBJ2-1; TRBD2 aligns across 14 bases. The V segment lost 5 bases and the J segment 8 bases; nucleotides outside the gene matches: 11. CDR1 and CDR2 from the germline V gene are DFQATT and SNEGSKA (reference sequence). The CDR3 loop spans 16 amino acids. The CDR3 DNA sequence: TGCAGTGCTGGAGGACCCGGGACTAGCGGGAGTCATGAGCAGTTCTTC. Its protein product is CSAGGPGTSGSHEQFF.

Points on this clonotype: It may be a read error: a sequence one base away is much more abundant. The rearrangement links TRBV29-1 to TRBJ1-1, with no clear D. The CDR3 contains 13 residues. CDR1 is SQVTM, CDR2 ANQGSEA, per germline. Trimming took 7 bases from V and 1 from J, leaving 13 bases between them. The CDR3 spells CSDRRTRNTEAFF. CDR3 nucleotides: TGCAGCGATCGGCGTACCAGGAACACTGAAGCTTTCTTT.

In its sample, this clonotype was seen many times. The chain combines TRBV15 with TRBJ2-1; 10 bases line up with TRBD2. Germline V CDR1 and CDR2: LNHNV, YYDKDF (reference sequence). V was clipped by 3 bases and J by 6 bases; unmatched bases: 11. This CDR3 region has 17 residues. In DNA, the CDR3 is TGTGCCACCAGCAGCCCCTTGCTAGCGGGGGATGGCAATGAGCAGTTCTTC. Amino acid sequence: CATSSPLLAGDGNEQFF.

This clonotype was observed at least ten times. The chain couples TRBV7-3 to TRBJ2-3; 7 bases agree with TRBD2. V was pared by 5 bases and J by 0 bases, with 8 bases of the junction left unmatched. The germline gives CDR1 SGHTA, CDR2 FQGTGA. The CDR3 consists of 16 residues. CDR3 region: CASSLLGGGSTDTQYF. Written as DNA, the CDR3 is TGTGCCAGCAGCCTTCTAGGCGGGGGAAGCACAGATACGCAGTATTTT.

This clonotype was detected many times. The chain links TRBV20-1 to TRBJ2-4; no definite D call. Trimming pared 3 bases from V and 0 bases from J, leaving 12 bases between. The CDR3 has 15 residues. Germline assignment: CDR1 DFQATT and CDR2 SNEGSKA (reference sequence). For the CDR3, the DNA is TGCAGTGCTAGTCACCCGGGCCTAGCCAAAAACATTCAGTACTTC. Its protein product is CSASHPGLAKNIQYF.

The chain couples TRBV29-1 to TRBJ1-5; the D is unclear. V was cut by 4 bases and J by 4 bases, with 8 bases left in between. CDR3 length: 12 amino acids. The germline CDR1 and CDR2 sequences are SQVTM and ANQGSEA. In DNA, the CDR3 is TGCAGCGTTGGGAATAGGAATCAGCCCCAGCATTTT. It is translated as CSVGNRNQPQHF.

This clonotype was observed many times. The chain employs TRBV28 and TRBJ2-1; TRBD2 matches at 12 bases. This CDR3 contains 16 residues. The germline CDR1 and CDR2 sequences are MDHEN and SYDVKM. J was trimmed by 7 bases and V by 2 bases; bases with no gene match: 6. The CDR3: CASSLDGLAGPNEQFF. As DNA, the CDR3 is TGTGCCAGCAGTTTAGATGGACTAGCGGGGCCAAATGAGCAGTTCTTC.

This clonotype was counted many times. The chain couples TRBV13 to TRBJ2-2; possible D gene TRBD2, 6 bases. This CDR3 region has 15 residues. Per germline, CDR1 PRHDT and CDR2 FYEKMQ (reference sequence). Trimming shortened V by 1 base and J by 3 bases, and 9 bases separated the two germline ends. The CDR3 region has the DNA TGTGCCAGCAGCTTAGCCGGGGAGGACACCGGGGAGCTGTTTTTT. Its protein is CASSLAGEDTGELFF.

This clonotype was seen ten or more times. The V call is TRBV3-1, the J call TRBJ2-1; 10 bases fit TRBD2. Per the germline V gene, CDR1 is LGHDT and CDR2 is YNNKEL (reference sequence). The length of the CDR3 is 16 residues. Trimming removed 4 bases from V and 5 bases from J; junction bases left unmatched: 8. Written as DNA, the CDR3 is TGTGCCAGCAGCCCACAGGGCCTAGCGGGGGACAATGAGCAGTTCTTC. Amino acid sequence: CASSPQGLAGDNEQFF.

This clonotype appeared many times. CDR3 amino acids: CATSDRSGRAWNEQFF. The CDR3 DNA reads as TGTGCCACCAGTGATCGTAGCGGGAGGGCCTGGAATGAGCAGTTCTTC. This chain joins TRBV24-1 and TRBJ2-1; TRBD2 agrees at 11 bases. After removal of 3 bases from V and 7 bases from J, the junction contained 7 bases not matched to a gene. Germline V lookup: CDR1 KGHDR, CDR2 SFDVKD. CDR3 length: 16 amino acids.

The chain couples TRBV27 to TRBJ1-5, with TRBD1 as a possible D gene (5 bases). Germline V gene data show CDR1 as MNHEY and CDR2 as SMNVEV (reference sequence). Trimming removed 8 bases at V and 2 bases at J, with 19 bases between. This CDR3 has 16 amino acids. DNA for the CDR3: TGTGCCAGCGGACTAGTTGGGGGGTTTGGCAATCAGCCCCAGCATTTT. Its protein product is CASGLVGGFGNQPQHF.

CDR3 in amino acids: CASSQVAGSDYGYTF. DNA of the CDR3: TGCGCCAGCAGCCAAGTCGCAGGGTCGGACTATGGCTACACCTTC. The chain recombines TRBV4-3 with TRBJ1-2; D may be TRBD1 (5 bases). Germline CDR1 LGHNA, CDR2 YSLEER. Trimming took 1 base from V and 3 from J, leaving 12 bases between them. This CDR3 has 15 amino acids.

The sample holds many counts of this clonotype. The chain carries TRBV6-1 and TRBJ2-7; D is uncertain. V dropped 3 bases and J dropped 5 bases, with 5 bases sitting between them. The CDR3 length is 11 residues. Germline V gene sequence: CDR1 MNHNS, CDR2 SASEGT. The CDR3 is CASSDLDEQYF. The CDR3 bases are TGTGCCAGCAGTGATTTGGACGAGCAGTACTTC.

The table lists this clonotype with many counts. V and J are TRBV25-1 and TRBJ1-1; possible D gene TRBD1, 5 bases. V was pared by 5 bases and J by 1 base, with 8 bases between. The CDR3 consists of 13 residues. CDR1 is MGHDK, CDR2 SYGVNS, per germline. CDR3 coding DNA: TGTGCCAGCAGTAGCAGGGCGAACACTGAAGCTTTCTTT. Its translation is CASSSRANTEAFF.

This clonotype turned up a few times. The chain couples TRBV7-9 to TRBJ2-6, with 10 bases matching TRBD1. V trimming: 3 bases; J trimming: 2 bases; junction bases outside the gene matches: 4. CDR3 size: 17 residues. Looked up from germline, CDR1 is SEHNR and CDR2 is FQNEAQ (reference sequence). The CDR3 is CASSLAGQGAGANVLTF. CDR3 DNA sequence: TGTGCCAGCAGCTTGGCCGGACAGGGGGCTGGGGCCAACGTCCTGACTTTC.

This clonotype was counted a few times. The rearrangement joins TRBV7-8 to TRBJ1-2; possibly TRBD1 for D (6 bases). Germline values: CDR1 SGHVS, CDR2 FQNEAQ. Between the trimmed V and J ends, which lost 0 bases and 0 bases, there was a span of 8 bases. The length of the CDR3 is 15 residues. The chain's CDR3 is CASSLADSPNYGYTF. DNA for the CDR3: TGTGCCAGCAGCTTAGCGGACAGTCCTAACTATGGCTACACCTTC.

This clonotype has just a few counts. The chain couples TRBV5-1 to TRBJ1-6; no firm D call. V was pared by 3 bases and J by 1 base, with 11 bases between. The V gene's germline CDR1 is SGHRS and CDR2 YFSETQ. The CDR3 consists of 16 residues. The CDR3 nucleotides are TGCGCCAGCAGCTGGACCCTGAGATCCTATAATTCACCCCTCCACTTT. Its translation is CASSWTLRSYNSPLHF.